These T cell receptor beta chains were read from a single sample in a study of blood T cell repertoires in COVID-19. Profiled with immunoSEQ multiplex PCR; TCRdb holds only in-frame clones, not every one. The sample has approximately 47,000 clones, less than 85% seen once; the top ten hold approximately 8.8%. The sample comprised peripheral blood. The receptors were gathered from a man in his 60s with acute or convalescent COVID-19. Each CDR3 is given with its conserved first and last residue. A D gene is named only where the DNA matches it firmly. Clone size is stated in some rows and not others, as once, few, many or a class when expanded.

TRBV19	-	TRBD1	TRBJ2-2	CASWDRVGGGELFF	TGTGCCAGTTGGGACAGGGTAGGCGGCGGGGAGCTGTTTTTT
TRBV19	-	TRBD2	TRBJ2-2	CASKSGSGGAGGELFF	TGTGCCAGTAAAAGCGGGTCGGGGGGGGCCGGCGGGGAGCTGTTTTTT
TRBV30	-	TRBD2	TRBJ2-2	CAWSRGAGELFF	TGTGCCTGGAGCCGGGGGGCCGGGGAGCTGTTTTTT
TRBV29-1	-	-	TRBJ2-7	CSVETGFPYEQYF	TGCAGCGTAGAAACAGGGTTTCCCTACGAGCAGTACTTC
TRBV30	-	-	TRBJ1-2	CAWSSGVDYGYTF	TGTGCCTGGAGTTCAGGGGTCGACTATGGCTACACCTTC
TRBV6-5	few	TRBD1	TRBJ1-5	CATRGQINQPQHF	TGTGCCACCAGGGGACAGATCAATCAGCCCCAGCATTTT
TRBV10-3	-	-	TRBJ2-7	CAISEGRNSYEQYF	TGTGCCATCAGTGAAGGCAGGAACTCCTACGAGCAGTACTTC
TRBV6-5	-	TRBD1	TRBJ1-1	CASLDGQGNTEAFF	TGTGCCAGCCTTGACGGACAGGGAAACACTGAAGCTTTCTTT
TRBV7-8	-	-	TRBJ1-2	CASSYDRLANYGYTF	TGTGCCAGCAGCTATGACAGGCTGGCTAACTATGGCTACACCTTC
TRBV5-8	-	-	TRBJ2-7	CASSLFQGLYEQYF	TGTGCCAGCAGCTTGTTCCAGGGTTTGTACGAGCAGTACTTC
TRBV19	-	TRBD2	TRBJ2-5	CASSAASGGETQYF	TGTGCCAGTAGTGCTGCTAGCGGGGGTGAGACCCAGTACTTC
TRBV18	-	-	TRBJ1-2	CASSPQGIDYGYTF	TGTGCCAGCTCACCACAGGGGATAGACTATGGCTACACCTTC
TRBV5-1	-	-	TRBJ1-6	CASSPQYLQGPSRSPLHF	TGCGCCAGCAGCCCCCAATACCTTCAGGGGCCATCGCGATCACCCCTCCACTTT
TRBV7-2	-	TRBD1	TRBJ2-4	CASSTLGNRGLAKNIQYF	TGTGCCAGCAGCACCCTAGGAAACAGGGGTCTAGCCAAAAACATTCAGTACTTC
TRBV28	-	TRBD1	TRBJ1-6	CASSRDRGGHSPLHF	TGTGCCAGCAGCCGGGACAGGGGGGGTCATTCACCCCTCCACTTT
TRBV23-1	-	-	TRBJ1-5	CASSQSWDKKRDGNQPQHF	TGCGCCAGCAGTCAATCCTGGGACAAGAAACGGGATGGCAATCAGCCCCAGCATTTT
TRBV5-6	-	-	TRBJ1-1	CASIDVGESAEAFF	TGTGCCAGCATCGACGTCGGGGAATCAGCTGAAGCTTTCTTT
TRBV5-4	-	-	TRBJ1-2	CASSFGGIDYGYTF	TGTGCCAGCAGCTTTGGAGGGATTGACTATGGCTACACCTTC
TRBV4-3	once	TRBD2	TRBJ2-1	CASSQDSGGFGEQFF	TGCGCCAGCAGCCAAGATAGCGGGGGTTTCGGAGAGCAGTTCTTC
TRBV18	-	-	TRBJ1-1	CASSPSYSGPRTEAFF	TGTGCCAGCTCACCGAGTTACAGCGGGCCGCGGACTGAAGCTTTCTTT
TRBV9	-	TRBD2	TRBJ2-5	CASSYGGGGTWGKETQYF	TGTGCCAGCAGCTACGGTGGCGGGGGGACCTGGGGCAAAGAGACCCAGTACTTC
TRBV29-1	few	-	TRBJ2-3	CSARQVTDTQYF	TGCAGCGCTAGACAAGTCACAGATACGCAGTATTTT
TRBV7-8	-	-	TRBJ1-3	CASRVDRGDTIYF	TGTGCCAGCCGGGTCGACCGGGGAGACACCATATATTTT
TRBV7-2	-	-	TRBJ1-4	CASSLQGRRNEKLFF	TGTGCCAGCAGCTTACAGGGGAGAAGGAATGAAAAACTGTTTTTT
TRBV5-1	-	TRBD1	TRBJ1-2	CASSLGDSYNYGYTF	TGCGCCAGCAGCTTGGGGGACAGCTATAACTATGGCTACACCTTC